Included here is one TCR beta chain sequence, with context. Sequencing was performed with immunoSEQ multiplex PCR; in TCRdb, only in-frame clones are kept and a portion is missing. The sample includes some 150,000 clones, under 90% of them seen just once. This CDR3 is 14 amino acids long. CDR1 is MDHEN and CDR2 is SYDVKM in the germline V gene. The V gene lost 1 base and the J gene lost 8 bases, with 14 bases spanning the gap. This entry is derived from a study of blood T cell repertoires in COVID-19. Overall study: In each case, the material was cDNA or gDNA derived from T cells, B-cell-depleted T cells, or PBMCs.

This chain connects TRBV28 to TRBJ1-2, with a weak D call TRBD1 (5 bases). The receptor's source is a woman in her sixties or seventies with active or convalescent COVID-19. The material sequenced was peripheral blood. CDR3 nucleotide sequence: TGTGCCAGCAGTTTATCATGGCAGGGAGGCGGCTACACCTTC. Encoded protein: CASSLSWQGGGYTF.